These 24 T cell receptor beta chains came from one sample sequenced in a study of T cells in Graves' hyperthyroidism and ophthalmopathy. There were TCR beta CDR3 regions amplified from RNA transcripts. Initially, a first-round RT-PCR of the TCR CDR3 employed the HTBI primer set. Using its own MiXCR run on the multiplex PCR reads, TCRdb lists one record per CDR3 protein. The data contain fewer than 550,000 distinct CDR3 sequences, 15% to 18% of them singletons. The sequencing input was blood. The receptors stem from a woman between 18 and 30 years old with Graves' hyperthyroidism.

This chain uses TRBV20-1 with TRBJ1-6; D not certain. V shed 3 bases and J shed 0 bases, with 15 bases lying between them. CDR3 length: 17 amino acids. Germline V lookup: CDR1 DFQATT, CDR2 SNEGSKA (reference sequence). CDR3 residues: CSASSLWGGSYNSPLHF. For the CDR3, the DNA is TGCAGTGCTAGTTCTCTCTGGGGAGGCTCCTATAATTCACCCCTCCACTTT.

This clonotype was detected many times. The chain joins TRBV5-1 to TRBJ2-1, with 7 bases matching TRBD1. This CDR3 comprises 13 residues. J gave up 10 bases and V 2 bases, and 6 bases lay outside the gene matches. CDR1 is SGHRS and CDR2 is YFSETQ in the germline V gene. The CDR3 DNA sequence: TGCGCCAGCAGCTTTACAGGGGAAAGGGAGCAGTTCTTC. It translates to CASSFTGEREQFF.

There are a few counts of this clonotype. It may be a read error: a sequence one base away is much more abundant. This chain uses TRBV6-5 with TRBJ2-7; D gene ambiguous. The CDR3 has 14 residues. CDR1 MNHEY and CDR2 SVGAGI come from the germline V gene. This chain's CDR3 is CASSSDAGPYEQCF. For the CDR3, the DNA is TGTGCCAGCAGTTCGGACGCCGGACCCTACGAGCAGTGCTTC.

This clonotype was detected many times. The chain carries TRBV2 and TRBJ1-2; 7 bases align to TRBD1. This CDR3 is built from 12 residues. V was pared by 4 bases and J by 8 bases, with 4 bases of the junction left unmatched. The germline CDR1 and CDR2 sequences are SNHLY and FYNNEI. The CDR3 is CASSVTGEGYTF. DNA for the CDR3: TGTGCCAGCAGTGTTACAGGGGAAGGCTACACCTTC.

Regarding this clonotype: This could be a read error, since a much larger clone is one nucleotide away. The gene calls are TRBV6-1 and TRBJ1-4, with 8 bases matching TRBD1. The germline V gene has CDR1 MNHNS and CDR2 SASEGT. The CDR3 is 14 residues long. DNA of the CDR3: TGTGCCAGCAGTGACAGGGGGCAGAGGGAAAAACCGTTTTTT. Protein sequence: CASSDRGQREKPFF.

This clonotype appeared a few times. A single base separates this from a much larger clone, so it may be a read error. The CDR3 sequence is CASRLGTSGNQETQYF. The CDR3 DNA is TGTGCCAGCAGGTTGGGGACTAGCGGGAACCAAGAGACCCAGTACTTC. V usage is TRBV28 and J usage is TRBJ2-5, with 13 bases identical to TRBD2. V was clipped by 6 bases and J by 0 bases; unmatched bases: 4. CDR3 length: 16 residues. Germline V gives CDR1 MDHEN, CDR2 SYDVKM.

In regard to this clonotype: Just one base apart from a much larger clone, this may be a read error. The chain links TRBV2 to TRBJ2-7; D not resolved. Germline CDR1 and CDR2: SNHLY and FYNNEI. The CDR3 is 14 residues long. This CDR3 reads CVSSPKPRIYEQYF. CDR3 DNA: TGTGTCAGCAGTCCAAAGCCCAGAATTTACGAGCAGTACTTC.

This clonotype was recorded a few times. The chain combines TRBV10-3 with TRBJ2-1; D call uncertain. Germline V CDR1 and CDR2: ENHRY, SYGVKD. CDR3 length equals 15 residues. V lost 4 bases to trimming and J lost 0 bases, with 10 bases between them. In DNA, the CDR3 is TGTGCCATCAGTGCATGGGATAGCTCCTACAATGAGCAGTTCTTC. This sequence encodes CAISAWDSSYNEQFF.

Many counts were recorded for this clonotype. One end of the junction fails to match germline, which may point to a read error. CDR3 residues: CSVGGRVREQFF. The CDR3 bases are TGCAGTGTTGGGGGCCGTGTGCGTGAGCAGTTCTTC. The rearrangement links TRBV29-1 to TRBJ2-1; the D gene is possibly TRBD1 (6 bases). This CDR3 has 12 residues. The germline gives CDR1 SQVTM, CDR2 ANQGSEA.

This clonotype was seen at least ten times. V and J are TRBV7-3 and TRBJ2-1; D not certain. Germline CDR1 SGHTA, CDR2 FQGTGA. The CDR3 contains 16 residues. Trimming took 2 bases from V and 0 from J, leaving 11 bases between them. CDR3 nucleotides: TGTGCCAGCAGCTTACTGGGCCCCAGCTCCTACAATGAGCAGTTCTTC. The encoded protein is CASSLLGPSSYNEQFF.

Many counts were recorded for this clonotype. V and J are TRBV9 and TRBJ2-3; 8 nucleotides align to TRBD2. Germline V gene sequence: CDR1 SGDLS, CDR2 YYNGEE. This CDR3 comprises 14 residues. Trimming took 1 base from V and 4 from J; bases not matched to a gene: 2. The CDR3: CASSVSGRADTQYF. The CDR3 DNA follows: TGTGCCAGCAGCGTATCCGGGAGGGCAGATACGCAGTATTTT.

This clonotype has a count of ten or more. The chain employs TRBV12-3 or TRBV12-4 and TRBJ2-5, with a tentative D call TRBD1 (6 bases). The ends were cut back, 6 bases at V and 9 bases at J, with 11 bases in the middle. The CDR3 runs 11 residues. This chain's CDR3 is CASSPEGAQYF. In DNA, the CDR3 is TGTGCCAGCAGCCCTGAGGGGGCCCAGTACTTC.

This clonotype was counted many times. The chain combines TRBV6-1 with TRBJ2-7; possibly TRBD1 or TRBD2 for D (5 bases each). The V and J ends lost 5 bases and 7 bases respectively, with 18 bases between them. Germline CDR1 MNHNS, CDR2 SASEGT. The length of the CDR3 is 14 residues. In nucleotides, the CDR3 is TGTGCCAGCAGTTGGGGCCGGGGAGCGGAAGAGCAGTACTTC. Translated, it gives CASSWGRGAEEQYF.

This clonotype was counted between two and nine times. The rearrangement uses TRBV30 and TRBJ2-1; 12 positions match TRBD2. The germline gives CDR1 GTSNPN, CDR2 SVGIG (reference sequence). The CDR3 runs 17 residues. V lost 2 bases and J lost 0; bases outside the gene matches: 5. CDR3 nucleotide sequence: TGTGCCTGGAGTATCCGACTAGCGGGGGTCTCCTACAATGAGCAGTTCTTC. Translated, it gives CAWSIRLAGVSYNEQFF. Full variable domain (rest looked up from reference TRBV30 and TRBJ2-1): SQTIHQWPATLVQPVGSPLSLECTVEGTSNPNLYWYRQAAGRGLQLLFYSVGIGQISSEVPQNLSASRPQDRQFILSSKKLLLSDSGFYLCAWSIRLAGVSYNEQFFGPGTRLTVL.

J is TRBJ1-6 and V is TRBV3-1, with TRBD1 matching over 9 bases. Germline lookup yields CDR1 LGHDT and CDR2 YNNKEL (reference sequence). Unmatched junction bases numbered 12, after V lost 5 bases and J lost 1 base. This CDR3 is 19 amino acids long. The CDR3 loop reads CASSDLQGAGISYNSPLHF. CDR3 nucleotide sequence: TGTGCCAGCAGCGACTTACAGGGGGCGGGTATATCCTATAATTCACCCCTCCACTTT.

Many counts were recorded for this clonotype. The CDR3 nucleotides read TGTGCCAGCAGTTCCGCGGGGGAAGGTCAAGAGACCCAGTACTTC. Its translation: CASSSAGEGQETQYF. This chain connects TRBV6-1 to TRBJ2-5; 7 bases map to TRBD2. Trimming removed 5 bases from V and 2 bases from J; junction bases left unmatched: 8. The CDR3 covers 15 residues. The germline CDR1 and CDR2 sequences are MNHNS and SASEGT.

This clonotype has at least ten counts. V and J are TRBV12-3 or TRBV12-4 and TRBJ2-2; 16 nucleotides align to TRBD2. This CDR3 has 21 residues. The ends lost 7 bases at V and 4 bases at J; junction bases unmatched: 18. The CDR3: CASTFLARTGLAGGLTGELFF. The CDR3 nucleotides are TGTGCCAGCACCTTCCTGGCCCGCACGGGACTAGCGGGAGGGCTCACCGGGGAGCTGTTTTTT.

In its sample, this clonotype was seen a few times. Given the absence of the conserved phenylalanine or tryptophan at the CDR3 end, a read error is likely. V and J are TRBV6-1 and TRBJ2-7; possible D gene TRBD1, 5 bases. The V end was cut by 8 bases, the J end by 0 bases, with 8 bases between. Germline CDR1 is MNHNS and CDR2 is SASEGT. The CDR3 totals 12 residues. CDR3 in amino acids: CASRQGSYEQYL. In DNA, the CDR3 is TGTGCCAGCCGGCAGGGCTCCTACGAGCAGTACCTC.

This clonotype was counted a few times. This could be a read error, since a much larger clone is one nucleotide away. The chain joins TRBV10-3 to TRBJ2-5; no definite D call. V shed 6 bases and J shed 5 bases, with 16 bases lying between them. The germline gives CDR1 ENHRY, CDR2 SYGVKD. The CDR3 totals 14 residues. The CDR3 reads CAIRLGSAKETQYF. The DNA of the CDR3 is TGTGCCATCAGACTCGGGTCGGCCAAGGAGACCCAGTACTTC.

This clonotype was counted at least ten times. The chain combines TRBV11-2 with TRBJ2-5; weak D call: TRBD2 (6 bases). Germline CDR1 reads SGHAT; CDR2 reads FQNNGV. V was shortened by 5 bases and J by 0 bases, with 10 bases between the two germline ends. The CDR3 loop spans 14 amino acids. The CDR3 sequence is CASSPGGNQETQYF. The CDR3 region has the DNA TGTGCCAGCAGCCCCGGGGGTAACCAAGAGACCCAGTACTTC.

This clonotype was picked up many times. V usage is TRBV18 and J usage is TRBJ1-1; a weak D match, TRBD1 (6 bases). The germline gives CDR1 KGHSH, CDR2 LQKENI. The CDR3 covers 15 residues. Trimming took 3 bases from V and 1 from J, leaving 12 bases between them. In DNA form, the CDR3 reads TGTGCCAGCTCACCGGCGGACAGCAGGAACACTGAAGCTTTCTTT. Amino acid sequence: CASSPADSRNTEAFF. Complete variable domain (other parts from reference TRBV18 and TRBJ1-1): NAGVMQNPRHLVRRRGQEARLRCSPMKGHSHVYWYRQLPEEGLKFMVYLQKENIIDESGMPKERFSAEFPKEGPSILRIQQVVRGDSAAYFCASSPADSRNTEAFFGQGTRLTVV.

This clonotype has more than one count but fewer than ten. This chain uses TRBV3-1 with TRBJ2-2, with 8 bases identical to TRBD1. The ends lost 3 bases at V and 5 bases at J; junction bases unmatched: 8. This CDR3 comprises 16 residues. The V gene's germline CDR1 is LGHDT and CDR2 YNNKEL (reference sequence). The CDR3 is CASSHSRGLGTGELFF. In nucleotides, the CDR3 is TGTGCCAGCAGCCACAGCAGGGGGCTAGGGACCGGGGAGCTGTTTTTT.

This clonotype was counted between two and nine times. This may be a read error, as it is one base from a much larger clone. The chain employs TRBV3-1 and TRBJ2-5; D remains unclear. The germline CDR1 and CDR2 sequences are LGHDT and YNNKEL (reference sequence). V lost 4 bases and J 0 bases, leaving 9 bases between the germline ends. This CDR3 is 14 amino acids long. The CDR3 reads CASSPWSDQETQYF. In DNA form, the CDR3 reads TGTGCCAGCAGCCCATGGTCAGACCAAGAGACCCAGTACTTC.

This clonotype was seen more than once but under ten times. This may arise from a read error, as a much more abundant clone is one base away. This chain joins TRBV7-2 and TRBJ1-1, with 7 bases aligning to TRBD1. Trimming cost V 7 bases and J 4 bases; bases outside gene matches: 6. The CDR3 has 13 amino acids. In germline, CDR1 is SGHTA, CDR2 FQGNSA. CDR3 amino acids: CASTRTGGTEAFF. CDR3 nucleotides: TGTGCCAGCACCCGGACAGGTGGCACTGAAGCTTTCTTT.